The entry below gives a single TCR beta chain sequence along with its context. Its antigen is as yet unknown. The primer mix had 60 Vbeta and 13 Jbeta primers. TCRdb's copy holds only in-frame clones and misses some; the assay was immunoSEQ multiplex PCR. The sample yields tens of thousands of clones, of which the top ten take up around 3.5%. The data were taken from a study of cytomegalovirus exposure and HLA in healthy donors. Across the study: Genotyping showed around 81% of over 350 donors falling in the Caucasian-associated ancestry cluster. Regarding the study as a whole: Data from an earlier analysis indicated that most TCR beta V segments were productive either about 90% or about 30% of the time. Available immune exposure information covered CMV serostatus only. V- and J-gene trimming of TCR beta was linked (in a later analysis) to a missense DCLRE1C variant.

CDR3 length: 14 amino acids. Germline V lookup: CDR1 LGHNA, CDR2 YNFKEQ. V gave up 4 bases and J gave up 6 bases, with 16 bases separating them. Sequenced material: PBMCs. The rearrangement uses TRBV4-2 and TRBJ2-7; TRBD2 is a possible D gene (6 bases). This TCR was sampled from a woman aged 40 to 55 in good health and CMV-seropositive. In nucleotides, the CDR3 is TGTGCCAGCAGCCTTAATCAACTAGCCGGCGAGCAGTACTTC. Amino acids: CASSLNQLAGEQYF.